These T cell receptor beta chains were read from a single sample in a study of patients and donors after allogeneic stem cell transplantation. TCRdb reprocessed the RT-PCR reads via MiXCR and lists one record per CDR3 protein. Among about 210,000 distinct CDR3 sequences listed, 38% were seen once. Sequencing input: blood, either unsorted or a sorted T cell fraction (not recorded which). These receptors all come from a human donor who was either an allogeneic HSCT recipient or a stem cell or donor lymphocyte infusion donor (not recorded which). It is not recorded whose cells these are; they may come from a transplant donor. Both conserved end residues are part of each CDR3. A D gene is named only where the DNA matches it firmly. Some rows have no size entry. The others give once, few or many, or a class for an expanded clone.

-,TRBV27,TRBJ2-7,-,TGTGCCAGCAGTTTAAGGCAGATCTCCTACGAGCAGTACTTC,CASSLRQISYEQYF
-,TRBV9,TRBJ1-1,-,TGTGCCAGCAGCGTAGTACCCGCGGGGAACACTGAAGCTTTCTTT,CASSVVPAGNTEAFF
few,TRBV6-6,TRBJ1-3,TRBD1,TGTGCCAGCAGTTACTTGCCCCCGGGACAGGGGAGCTCTGGAAACACCATATATTTT,CASSYLPPGQGSSGNTIYF
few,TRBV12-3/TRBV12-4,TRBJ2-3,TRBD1,TGTGCCAGCAGTCGACAGGGGGCACATACGCAGTATTTT,CASSRQGAHTQYF
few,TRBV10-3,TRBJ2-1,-,TGTGCCACCGGGGACGATGAGCAGTTCTTC,CATGDDEQFF
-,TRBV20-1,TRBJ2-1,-,TGCAGTGCTAGGGCCCAAATCGGGGTAGCCTCGATCTTC,CSARAQIGVASIF
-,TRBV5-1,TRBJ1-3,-,TGCGCCAGCAGCTTGGAGGGACTCCTCTCAGGGGCTGGAAACACCATATATTTT,CASSLEGLLSGAGNTIYF
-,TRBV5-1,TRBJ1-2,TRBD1,TGCGCCAGCAGCTCGTCGGGACAGGGGGCTGGCTACACCTTC,CASSSSGQGAGYTF
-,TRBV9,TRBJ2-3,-,TGTGCCAGCAGCGTAGTTGGGAGGCAGACAGATACGCAGTATTTT,CASSVVGRQTDTQYF
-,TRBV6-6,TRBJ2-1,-,TGTGCCAGCAGTTACTCTTCGGACAACTACAATGAGCAGTTCTTC,CASSYSSDNYNEQFF
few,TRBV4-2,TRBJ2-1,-,TGTGCCAGCAGCCGCCGTTATAATGAGCAGTTCTTC,CASSRRYNEQFF
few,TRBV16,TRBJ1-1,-,TGTGCCAGCAGCCAAGAATGGACCTGGAACACTGAAGCTTTCTTT,CASSQEWTWNTEAFF
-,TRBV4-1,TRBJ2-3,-,TGCGCCAGCAGCCAAGAAGTCGGTACGCAGTATTTT,CASSQEVGTQYF
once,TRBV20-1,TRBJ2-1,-,TGCAGTGCTAGCGGGGGCTTTCAATACAATGAGCAGTTCTTC,CSASGGFQYNEQFF
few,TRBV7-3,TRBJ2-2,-,TGTGCCAGCAGCCCTGGGAACACCGGGGAGCTGTTTTTT,CASSPGNTGELFF
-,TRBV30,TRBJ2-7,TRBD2,TGTGCCTGGAGTGTAGCGGGGACCGAGCAGTACTTC,CAWSVAGTEQYF
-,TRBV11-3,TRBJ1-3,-,TGTGCCAGCAGCAAGGACAGTATCTCCTCTGGAAACACCATATATTTT,CASSKDSISSGNTIYF
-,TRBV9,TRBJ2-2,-,TGTGCCAGCAGCGTAGAGGGACTTACGAACACCGGGGAGCTGTTTTTT,CASSVEGLTNTGELFF
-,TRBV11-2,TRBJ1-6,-,TGTGCCAGCAGCTTAGAAGGGGCCTCACCCCTCCACTTT,CASSLEGASPLHF
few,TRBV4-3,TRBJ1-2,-,TGCGCCAGCAGCCAAGACCTAGGAAGGGAAACGGGCTACACCTTC,CASSQDLGRETGYTF
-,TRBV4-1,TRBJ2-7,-,TGCGCCAGCAGCCTAAATACTGGGGTCTACGAGCAGTACTTC,CASSLNTGVYEQYF
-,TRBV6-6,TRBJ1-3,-,TGTGCCAGCAGTTGGGGGGGGAACGGTGGAAACACCATATATTTT,CASSWGGNGGNTIYF
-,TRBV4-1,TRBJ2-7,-,TGCGCCAGCAGCCAAGGTGACAGCTCCTACGAGCAGTACTTC,CASSQGDSSYEQYF
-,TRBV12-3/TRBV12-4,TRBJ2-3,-,TGTGCCAGCAGTCTGCAGGGTTATACGCAGTATTTT,CASSLQGYTQYF
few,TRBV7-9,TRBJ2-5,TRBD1,TGTGCCAGCAGCCAAGGGACAGCTCAAGAGACCCAGTACTTC,CASSQGTAQETQYF
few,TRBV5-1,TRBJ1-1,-,TGCGCCAGCAGCGTCGGACCCAGCACTGAAGCTTTCTTT,CASSVGPSTEAFF
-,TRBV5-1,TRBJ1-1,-,TGCGCCAGCAGCCCCGACACCACTGAAGCTTTCTTT,CASSPDTTEAFF
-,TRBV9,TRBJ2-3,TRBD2,TGTGCCAGCAGCGTACGGCTAGCGGGGATACCAGATACGCAGTATTTT,CASSVRLAGIPDTQYF
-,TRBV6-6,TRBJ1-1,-,TGTGCCAGCAGCTACCGGACGGGGAACGCTGAAGCTTTCTTT,CASSYRTGNAEAFF
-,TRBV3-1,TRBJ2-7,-,TGTGCCAGCAGCCAAGATCTCCCGGGCGGATTCTCCTACGAGCAGTACTTC,CASSQDLPGGFSYEQYF
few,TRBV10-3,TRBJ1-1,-,TGTGCCATCAAGGACACCCTGAACACTGAAGCTTTCTTT,CAIKDTLNTEAFF
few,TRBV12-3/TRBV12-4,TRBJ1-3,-,TGTGCCAGCAGTCCGAGGGCTCGCTCTGGAAACACCATATATTTT,CASSPRARSGNTIYF
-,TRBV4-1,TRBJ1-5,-,TGCGCCAGCAGCCAAGTATCCGGACCCATTAGCAATCAGCCCCAGCATTTT,CASSQVSGPISNQPQHF
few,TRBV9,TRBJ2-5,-,TGTGCCAGCAGCGTAGAGGAGGTGGAAGAGACCCAGTACTTC,CASSVEEVEETQYF
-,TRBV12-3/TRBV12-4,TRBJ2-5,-,TGTGCCAGCAGTCTCAGGGGGAGGGGGACCCAGTACTTC,CASSLRGRGTQYF
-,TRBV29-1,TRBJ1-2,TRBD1,TGCAGCGTTGCTTGGGACAGAAACTATGGCTACACCTTC,CSVAWDRNYGYTF
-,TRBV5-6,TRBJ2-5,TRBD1,TGTGCCAGCAGTAAGGACAGGGTAAAAGAGACCCAGTACTTC,CASSKDRVKETQYF
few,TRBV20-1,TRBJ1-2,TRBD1,TGCAGTGGACAGGGCCATAACTATGGCTACACCTTC,CSGQGHNYGYTF
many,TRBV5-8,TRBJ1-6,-,TGTGCCAGCAGCCAAAGGTGGCGGCTGAATTCACCCCTCCACTTT,CASSQRWRLNSPLHF
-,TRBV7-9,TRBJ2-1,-,TGTGCCAGCAGCTTAGAGGGGACTCACAATGAGCAGTTCTTC,CASSLEGTHNEQFF
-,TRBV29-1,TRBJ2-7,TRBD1,TGCAGCGTCATGACAGGGCGTGAGGAGCAGTACTTC,CSVMTGREEQYF
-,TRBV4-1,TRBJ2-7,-,TGCGCCAGCAGCGTCAGCGACTTCGGGGAGCAGTACTTC,CASSVSDFGEQYF
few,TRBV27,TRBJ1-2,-,TGTGCCAGCAGTTTTAACCGGCGGGATAGGCGCTACACCTTC,CASSFNRRDRRYTF